This T cell receptor beta chain was captured in a study of blood T cells in healthy people across ages. Findings of the study overall: Diversity was higher, and naive CD4+ cells more numerous, in long-lived donors than in aged donors.

CDR3 length equals 16 residues. Per germline, CDR1 KGHDR and CDR2 SFDVKD. The second PCR ran roughly 6 to 11 cycles with a sample-barcoded 5' primer and J-beta primers. Each CDR3 protein is one row after TCRdb ran MiXCR on the 5' RACE reads. The data hold 790,000 or so distinct CDR3 sequences, with just over 55% observed a single time. Points on this clonotype: Its antigen is not known.

This TCR derives from a man aged 40-50 years in good health. The genes are TRBV24-1 and TRBJ2-4; D tentatively fits TRBD1 or TRBD2 (6 bases each). Gene TRBJ2-5 matches the end of the DNA better, so the J call may be wrong. Sequencing was done on a sample of blood. CDR3 residues: CATSELTGGEGATQYF. The CDR3 DNA follows: TGTGCCACCAGTGAGCTGACAGGCGGGGAAGGGGCGACCCAGTACTTC.